The T cell receptor beta chain described here comes from a study of CD8 T cells in ankylosing spondylitis. Study-level findings and limits: For ankylosing spondylitis blood, a TCR beta motif of 7 or 8 highly homologous variants appeared characteristic.

Using its own MiXCR run on the 5' RACE reads, TCRdb lists one record per CDR3 protein. Here the sample spans about 240,000 distinct CDR3 sequences, around 10% being singletons. The CDR3 contains 17 residues. Trimming removed 5 bases from V and 6 bases from J; junction bases left unmatched: 12. CDR1 is MNHEY and CDR2 is SMNVEV in the germline V gene (reference sequence). Concerning this clonotype: As yet, its antigen is unknown.

The rearrangement joins TRBV27 to TRBJ2-1, with 11 bases matching TRBD2. This sequence originates from a male donor with ankylosing spondylitis or in good health (not recorded which). What was sequenced was blood, either unsorted or a sorted T cell fraction (not recorded which). CDR3 residues: CASSLTLSLAGGNEQFF. The CDR3 DNA sequence: TGTGCCAGCAGTCTCACGTTGAGTCTAGCGGGAGGCAATGAGCAGTTCTTC.